This passage covers 10 T cell receptor beta chains from one sample sequenced in a study of memory CD4+ T cells and cytomegalovirus serostatus. Clones were sequenced by immunoSEQ multiplex PCR, and TCRdb holds only the in-frame ones, with some missing. The table has about 61,000 clones, less than 85% seen once; the top ten hold approximately 0.5%. The sort gate was single viable CD3+CD4+CD8-CD45RO+ cells for memory CD4+ T cells. The sequenced sample was memory CD4+ T cells from blood. These receptor sequences come from an adult in good health and CMV-seronegative. Some clones in this sample may be carry-over from other donors' samples.

The chain joins TRBV18 to TRBJ1-4; D unclear. The CDR3 contains 15 residues. The germline gives CDR1 KGHSH, CDR2 LQKENI. Deletions cut 3 bases from V and 7 bases from J, with 15 bases between. CDR3 region: CASSPPAGFGEKLFF. The CDR3, as DNA: TGTGCCAGCTCACCCCCCGCGGGGTTCGGTGAAAAACTGTTTTTT.

This chain connects TRBV10-3 to TRBJ1-3; TRBD1 aligns across 9 bases. There are 16 residues in the CDR3. Germline trimming cut 0 bases from V and 7 bases from J; bases unmatched to any gene: 7. The germline CDR1 and CDR2 sequences are ENHRY and SYGVKD. CDR3 in amino acids: CAISESTGTGRNTIYF. In nucleotides, the CDR3 is TGTGCCATCAGTGAGTCTACGGGGACAGGGAGGAACACCATATATTTT.

The gene calls are TRBV6-1 and TRBJ2-6, with D unclear. The CDR3 has 15 residues. The V and J ends lost 6 bases and 0 bases respectively, with 9 bases between them. Germline CDR1 MNHNS, CDR2 SASEGT. The CDR3 DNA sequence: TGTGCCAGCAGGGGTCAGAGCTCTGGGGCCAACGTCCTGACTTTC. Amino acids: CASRGQSSGANVLTF.

This clone was observed a few times. The rearrangement joins TRBV11-2 to TRBJ2-3; D not resolved. CDR1 is SGHAT and CDR2 is FQNNGV in the germline V gene. There are 14 residues in the CDR3. V lost 2 bases and J lost 4, with 10 bases in between. CDR3 coding DNA: TGTGCCAGCAGCTTAAATTGGGGTGCAGATACGCAGTATTTT. Its protein is CASSLNWGADTQYF.

This clone was observed a single time. This rearrangement joins TRBV5-1 to TRBJ1-4, with no clear D. In germline, CDR1 is SGHRS, CDR2 YFSETQ. This CDR3 contains 14 residues. Trimming pared 0 bases from V and 4 bases from J, leaving 7 bases between. The CDR3 DNA reads as TGCGCCAGCAGCTTGGGTGGAGATAATGAAAAACTGTTTTTT. This codes for CASSLGGDNEKLFF.

This clone came up a few times. This sequence joins TRBV4-3 and TRBJ1-1; D unresolved. Trimming took off 0 bases at V and 7 bases at J, with 9 bases between the two ends. This CDR3 spans 13 amino acids. Germline assignment: CDR1 LGHNA and CDR2 YSLEER. CDR3 nucleotide sequence: TGCGCCAGCAGCCAAGATTTCGGCCGTGAAGCTTTCTTT. It is translated as CASSQDFGREAFF.

The V gene is TRBV6-5, the J gene TRBJ2-1; 9 bases fit TRBD2. The CDR3 has 15 residues. J was trimmed by 2 bases and V by 4 bases; bases with no gene match: 3. Germline CDR1 MNHEY, CDR2 SVGAGI. The CDR3 loop reads CASSSSSGTYNEQFF. The CDR3 nucleotides read TGTGCCAGCAGTTCGTCTAGCGGGACCTACAATGAGCAGTTCTTC.

V and J are TRBV5-8 and TRBJ2-7, with 8 bases that match TRBD1. CDR1 is SGHTS and CDR2 is YDEGEE in the germline V gene. V lost 3 bases, J lost 5 bases, and 10 bases stayed unmatched. The CDR3 extends over 15 amino acids. CDR3 in DNA: TGTGCCAGCAGCTCCGGACAGGGAATATTAGACGAGCAGTACTTC. It yields the protein CASSSGQGILDEQYF.

V is TRBV20-1 and J is TRBJ2-5; D ambiguous. The germline CDR1 and CDR2 sequences are DFQATT and SNEGSKA (reference sequence). Trimming stripped 6 bases from V and 5 bases from J, with 10 bases between. The CDR3 spans 11 residues. The CDR3 DNA is TGCAGTGCCGCAATCAGGGAGACCCAGTACTTC. Translating gives CSAAIRETQYF.

The chain has TRBV5-6 and TRBJ2-5, with 8 bases matching TRBD1. The CDR3 length is 13 residues. The germline V gene encodes CDR1 SGHDT and CDR2 YYEEEE. The J segment lost 5 bases and the V segment lost 5 bases, leaving 5 bases of the junction unmatched. The CDR3 protein is CASSSGTGETQYF. The CDR3, as DNA: TGTGCCAGCAGTTCAGGGACAGGCGAGACCCAGTACTTC. The full variable domain, its missing parts supplied by reference TRBV5-6 and TRBJ2-5, is DAGVTQSPTHLIKTRGQQVTLRCSPKSGHDTVSWYQQALGQGPQFIFQYYEEEERQRGNFPDRFSGHQFPNYSSELNVNALLLGDSALYLCASSSGTGETQYFGPGTRLLVL.